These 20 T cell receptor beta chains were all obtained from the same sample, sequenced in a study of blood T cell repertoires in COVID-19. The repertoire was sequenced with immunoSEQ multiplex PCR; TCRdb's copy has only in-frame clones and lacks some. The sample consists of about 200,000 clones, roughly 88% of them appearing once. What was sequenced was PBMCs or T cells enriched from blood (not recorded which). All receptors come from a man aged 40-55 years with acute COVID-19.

Written as DNA, the CDR3 is TGCGCCAGCAGCTTGGGACAGGGGTTAGATACGCAGTATTTT. It is translated as CASSLGQGLDTQYF. The genes are TRBV5-1 and TRBJ2-3; 8 nucleotides line up with TRBD1. The CDR3 spans 14 residues. V lost 0 bases and J lost 5; bases outside the gene matches: 2. CDR1 is SGHRS, CDR2 YFSETQ, per germline.

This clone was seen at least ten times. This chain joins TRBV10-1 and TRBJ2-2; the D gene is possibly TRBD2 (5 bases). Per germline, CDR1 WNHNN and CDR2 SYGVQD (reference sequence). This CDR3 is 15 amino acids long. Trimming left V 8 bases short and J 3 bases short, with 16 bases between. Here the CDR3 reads CASSPGELDTGELFF. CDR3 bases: TGCGCCAGCTCTCCTGGAGAACTAGACACCGGGGAGCTGTTTTTT.

CDR3 sequence: CASATSGKETQYF. Written as DNA, the CDR3 is TGTGCCAGCGCCACTAGCGGAAAAGAGACCCAGTACTTC. The chain uses TRBV28 and TRBJ2-5; 8 nucleotides align to TRBD2. Germline CDR1 is MDHEN and CDR2 is SYDVKM. This CDR3 is 13 amino acids long. V shed 8 bases, J shed 3 bases, and the junction held 5 bases outside the gene matches. The full variable domain, its missing parts supplied by reference TRBV28 and TRBJ2-5, is DVKVTQSSRYLVKRTGEKVFLECVQDMDHENMFWYRQDPGLGLRLIYFSYDVKMKEKGDIPEGYSVSREKKERFSLILESASTNQTSMYLCASATSGKETQYFGPGTRLLVL.

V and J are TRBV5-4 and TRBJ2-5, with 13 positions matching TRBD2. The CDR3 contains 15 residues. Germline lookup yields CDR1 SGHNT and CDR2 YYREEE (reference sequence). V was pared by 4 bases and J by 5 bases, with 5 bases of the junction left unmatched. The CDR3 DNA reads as TGTGCCAGCAGCGTCGGACTAGCGGGAGCGGAGACCCAGTACTTC. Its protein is CASSVGLAGAETQYF.

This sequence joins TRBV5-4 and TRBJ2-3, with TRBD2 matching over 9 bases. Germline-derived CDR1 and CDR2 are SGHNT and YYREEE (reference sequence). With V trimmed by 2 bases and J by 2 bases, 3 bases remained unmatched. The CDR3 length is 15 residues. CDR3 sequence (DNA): TGTGCCAGCAGCTTATCTAGCGGGACCACAGATACGCAGTATTTT. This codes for CASSLSSGTTDTQYF. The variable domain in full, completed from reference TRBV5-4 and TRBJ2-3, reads ETGVTQSPTHLIKTRGQQVTLRCSSQSGHNTVSWYQQALGQGPQFIFQYYREEENGRGNFPPRFSGLQFPNYSSELNVNALELDDSALYLCASSLSSGTTDTQYFGPGTRLTVL.

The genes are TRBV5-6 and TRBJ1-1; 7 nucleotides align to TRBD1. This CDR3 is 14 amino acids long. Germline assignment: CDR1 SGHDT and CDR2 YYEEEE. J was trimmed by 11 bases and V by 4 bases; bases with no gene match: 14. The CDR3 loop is CASSLGQARVGAFF. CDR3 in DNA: TGTGCCAGCAGCCTCGGACAGGCTAGGGTTGGGGCTTTCTTT.

CDR3 coding DNA: TGTGCCAGCACTTGGTCTAGCGGGAACACAGATACGCAGTATTTT. Amino acids: CASTWSSGNTDTQYF. The V gene is TRBV2, the J gene TRBJ2-3; 9 bases map to TRBD2. With 7 bases clipped from V and 2 bases from J, the junction kept 7 bases outside the gene matches. The germline CDR1 and CDR2 sequences are SNHLY and FYNNEI. The CDR3 spans 15 residues.

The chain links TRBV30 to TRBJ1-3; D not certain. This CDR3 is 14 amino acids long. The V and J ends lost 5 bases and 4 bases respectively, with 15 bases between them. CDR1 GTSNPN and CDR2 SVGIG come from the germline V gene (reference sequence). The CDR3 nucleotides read TGTGCCTGGGAGCCCAATCGGGGAGGAAACACCATATATTTT. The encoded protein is CAWEPNRGGNTIYF.

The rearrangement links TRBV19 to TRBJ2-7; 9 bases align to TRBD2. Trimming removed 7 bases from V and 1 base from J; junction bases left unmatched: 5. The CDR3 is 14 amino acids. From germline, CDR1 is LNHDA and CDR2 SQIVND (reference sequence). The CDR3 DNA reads TGTGCCAGTACCCCGACTAGCGGATCCTACGAGCAGTACTTC. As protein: CASTPTSGSYEQYF.

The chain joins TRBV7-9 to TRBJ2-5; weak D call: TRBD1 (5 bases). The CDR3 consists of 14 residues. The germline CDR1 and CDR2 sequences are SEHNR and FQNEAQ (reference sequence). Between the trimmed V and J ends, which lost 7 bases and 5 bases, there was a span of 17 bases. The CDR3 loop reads CASNPSGSRETQYF. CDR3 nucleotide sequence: TGTGCCAGCAACCCCTCAGGGTCGAGGGAGACCCAGTACTTC. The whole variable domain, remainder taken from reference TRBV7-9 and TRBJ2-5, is DTGVSQNPRHKITKRGQNVTFRCDPISEHNRLYWYRQTLGQGPEFLTYFQNEAQLEKSRLLSDRFSAERPKGSFSTLEIQRTEQGDSAMYLCASNPSGSRETQYFGPGTRLLVL.

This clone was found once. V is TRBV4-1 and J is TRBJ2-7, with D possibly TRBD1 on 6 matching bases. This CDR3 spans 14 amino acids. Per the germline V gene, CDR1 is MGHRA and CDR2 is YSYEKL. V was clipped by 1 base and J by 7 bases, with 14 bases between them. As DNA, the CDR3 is TGCGCCAGCAGCCAAGTCTCCAGGGGTGAGGAGCAGTACTTC. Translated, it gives CASSQVSRGEEQYF.

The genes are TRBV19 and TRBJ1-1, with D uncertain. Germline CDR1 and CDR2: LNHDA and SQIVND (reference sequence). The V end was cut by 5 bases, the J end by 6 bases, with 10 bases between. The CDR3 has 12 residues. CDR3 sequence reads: CASSPGRAEAFF. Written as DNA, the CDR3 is TGTGCCAGTAGTCCCGGTCGGGCTGAAGCTTTCTTT.

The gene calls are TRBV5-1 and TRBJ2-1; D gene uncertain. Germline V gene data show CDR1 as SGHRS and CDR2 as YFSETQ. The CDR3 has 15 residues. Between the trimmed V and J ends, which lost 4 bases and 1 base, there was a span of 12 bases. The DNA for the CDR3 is TGCGCCAGCAGCCTCCAAGGCGGATCCTACAATGAGCAGTTCTTC. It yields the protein CASSLQGGSYNEQFF.

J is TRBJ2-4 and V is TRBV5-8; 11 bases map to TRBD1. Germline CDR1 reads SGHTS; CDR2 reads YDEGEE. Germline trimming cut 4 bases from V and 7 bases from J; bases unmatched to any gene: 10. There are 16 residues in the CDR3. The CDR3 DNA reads TGTGCCAGCAGCGCCGGGACAGGGGGTGGAAGGAACATTCAGTACTTC. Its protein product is CASSAGTGGGRNIQYF.

CDR3 region: CASSQSKGEGQPQHF. For the CDR3, the DNA is TGCGCCAGCAGTCAATCGAAAGGGGAAGGTCAGCCCCAGCATTTT. This rearrangement joins TRBV23-1 to TRBJ1-5, with a possible D match to TRBD1 (5 bases). TRBV23-1 is given ORF status, its function remaining uncertain. The CDR3 has 15 residues. Deletions cut 0 bases from V and 6 bases from J, with 12 bases between.

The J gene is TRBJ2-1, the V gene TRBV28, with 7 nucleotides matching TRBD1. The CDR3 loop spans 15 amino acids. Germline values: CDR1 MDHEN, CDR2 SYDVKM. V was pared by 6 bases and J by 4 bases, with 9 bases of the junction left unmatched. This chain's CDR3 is CASSPGTEPYNEQFF. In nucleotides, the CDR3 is TGTGCCAGCAGCCCCGGGACAGAGCCTTACAATGAGCAGTTCTTC. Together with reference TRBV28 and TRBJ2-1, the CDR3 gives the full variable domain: DVKVTQSSRYLVKRTGEKVFLECVQDMDHENMFWYRQDPGLGLRLIYFSYDVKMKEKGDIPEGYSVSREKKERFSLILESASTNQTSMYLCASSPGTEPYNEQFFGPGTRLTVL.

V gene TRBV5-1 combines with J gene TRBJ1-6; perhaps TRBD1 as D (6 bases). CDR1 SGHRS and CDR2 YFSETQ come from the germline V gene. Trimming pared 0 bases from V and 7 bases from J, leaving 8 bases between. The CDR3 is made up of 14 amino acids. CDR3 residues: CASSLAQGNSPLHF. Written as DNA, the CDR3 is TGCGCCAGCAGCTTGGCCCAGGGGAATTCACCCCTCCACTTT.

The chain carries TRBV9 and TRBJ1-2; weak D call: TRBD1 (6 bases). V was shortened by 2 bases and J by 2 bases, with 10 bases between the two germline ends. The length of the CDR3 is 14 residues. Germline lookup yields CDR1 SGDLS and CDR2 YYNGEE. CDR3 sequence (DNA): TGTGCCAGCAGCGTTGGCAGGGGCAACTATGGCTACACCTTC. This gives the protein CASSVGRGNYGYTF. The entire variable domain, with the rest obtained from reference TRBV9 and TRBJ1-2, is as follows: DSGVTQTPKHLITATGQRVTLRCSPRSGDLSVYWYQQSLDQGLQFLIQYYNGEERAKGNILERFSAQQFPDLHSELNLSSLELGDSALYFCASSVGRGNYGYTFGSGTRLTVV.

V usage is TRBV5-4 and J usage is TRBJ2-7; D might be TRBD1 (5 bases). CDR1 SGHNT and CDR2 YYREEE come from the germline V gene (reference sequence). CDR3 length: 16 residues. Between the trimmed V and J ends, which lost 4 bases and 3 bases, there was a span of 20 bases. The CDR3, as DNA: TGTGCCAGCAGCCTGGGGCTAGAGTCGTGGTACTACGAGCAGTACTTC. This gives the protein CASSLGLESWYYEQYF.

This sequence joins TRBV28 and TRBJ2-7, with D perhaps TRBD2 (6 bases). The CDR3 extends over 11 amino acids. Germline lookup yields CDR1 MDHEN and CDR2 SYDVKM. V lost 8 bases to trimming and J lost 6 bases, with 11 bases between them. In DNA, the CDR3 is TGTGCCAGCGGCGGGGTTCTCGAGCAGTACTTC. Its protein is CASGGVLEQYF.